The source of this TCR beta chain is a study of OX40 agonist ivuxolimab in advanced cancers. This table comes from immunoSEQ multiplex PCR, and its TCRdb copy is limited to in-frame clones, with some not included. The data hold under 3,500 clones, with more than 85% observed a single time. Blood specimens came from baseline, cycle 4 day 1, and cycle 7 day 1. The CDR3 loop spans 15 amino acids. The ends lost 5 bases at V and 6 bases at J; junction bases unmatched: 5. CDR1 and CDR2 (germline): SGHNT, YENEEA. The chain carries TRBV11-3 and TRBJ2-3; the match to TRBD2 covers 13 bases. The source material was CD4+ or CD8+ T cells sorted from blood, sampled in a trial of the OX40 agonist ivuxolimab. This TCR was recovered from an adult with an advanced solid tumor such as melanoma, head and neck, liver or kidney cancer. CDR3 in DNA: TGTGCCAGCAGCCCGACTAGCGGGGGGTGGGATACGCAGTATTTT. It encodes CASSPTSGGWDTQYF.